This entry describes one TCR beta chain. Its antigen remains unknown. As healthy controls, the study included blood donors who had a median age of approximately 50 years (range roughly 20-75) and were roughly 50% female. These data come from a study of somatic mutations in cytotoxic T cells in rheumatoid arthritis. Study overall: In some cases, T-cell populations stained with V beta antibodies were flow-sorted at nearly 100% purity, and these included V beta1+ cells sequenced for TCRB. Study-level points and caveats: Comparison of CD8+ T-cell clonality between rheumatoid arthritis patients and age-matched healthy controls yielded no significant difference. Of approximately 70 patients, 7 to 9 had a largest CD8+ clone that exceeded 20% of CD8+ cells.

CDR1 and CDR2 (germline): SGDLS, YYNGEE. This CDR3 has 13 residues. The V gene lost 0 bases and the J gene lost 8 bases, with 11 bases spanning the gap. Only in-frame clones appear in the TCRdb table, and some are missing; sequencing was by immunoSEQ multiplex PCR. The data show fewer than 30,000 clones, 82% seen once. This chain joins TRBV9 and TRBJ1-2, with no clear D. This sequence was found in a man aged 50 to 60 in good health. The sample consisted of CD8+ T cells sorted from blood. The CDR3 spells CASSVAMRDGYTF. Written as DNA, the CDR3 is TGTGCCAGCAGCGTAGCAATGAGAGACGGCTACACCTTC. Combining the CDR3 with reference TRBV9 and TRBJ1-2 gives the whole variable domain DSGVTQTPKHLITATGQRVTLRCSPRSGDLSVYWYQQSLDQGLQFLIQYYNGEERAKGNILERFSAQQFPDLHSELNLSSLELGDSALYFCASSVAMRDGYTFGSGTRLTVV.